Following are 10 T cell receptor beta chains from one sample sequenced in a study of vaccination effects on CD4 cells after COVID-19. Peptide-pool stimulation followed by sequencing identified expanded antigen-specific CD4+ clonotypes in the ViraFEST assay. Culture lasted around eleven days before CD4+ T cell isolation. Either the BNT162b2 or mRNA-1273 vaccine was given to participants in two doses. Antigen specificity for these receptors is unknown. Here immunoSEQ multiplex PCR was the method, and the copy in TCRdb shows in-frame clones only, minus some. The data contain tens of thousands of clones, around 74% of them singletons. This sample comprised CD4+ T cells from PBMCs cultured with HCoV-OC43 spike peptides, obtained after COVID-19 vaccination. Subset given: HCoV-OC43 spike overlapping peptide pool stimulation. The receptors come from a human donor who received a COVID-19 vaccine.

This clone occurred a few times. The V gene is TRBV7-9, the J gene TRBJ2-1, with 9 bases lining up with TRBD2. CDR1 is SEHNR, CDR2 FQNEAQ, per germline (reference sequence). CDR3 length equals 19 residues. Trimming removed 1 base from V and 0 bases from J; junction bases left unmatched: 10. The CDR3 DNA reads TGTGCCAGCAGCTTAGGGCGAATGGTGCGGGGGGGCTCCTACAATGAGCAGTTCTTC. Amino acid sequence: CASSLGRMVRGGSYNEQFF.

The chain combines TRBV6-6 with TRBJ2-5; a possible D gene is TRBD2 (5 bases). The CDR3 length is 14 residues. Germline assignment: CDR1 MNHNY and CDR2 SVGAGI (reference sequence). The V and J ends lost 0 bases and 3 bases respectively, with 8 bases between them. DNA for the CDR3: TGTGCCAGCAGTTACTCATCGGGGAAAGAGACCCAGTACTTC. It encodes CASSYSSGKETQYF.

This chain uses TRBV4-2 with TRBJ1-4, with D tentatively TRBD1 (6 bases). The CDR3 extends over 14 amino acids. The germline V gene encodes CDR1 LGHNA and CDR2 YNFKEQ. V shed 4 bases and J shed 8 bases, with 14 bases lying between them. CDR3 amino acids: CASSPTGPGEKLFF. DNA for the CDR3: TGTGCCAGCAGCCCAACAGGGCCCGGGGAAAAACTGTTTTTT.

The rearrangement uses TRBV7-2 and TRBJ1-4; D is perhaps TRBD1 (6 bases). CDR1 and CDR2 from the germline V gene are SGHTA and FQGNSA. Trimming took off 4 bases at V and 8 bases at J, with 17 bases between the two ends. The CDR3 loop spans 15 amino acids. CDR3 sequence reads: CASSSVQGIREKLFF. DNA for the CDR3: TGTGCCAGCAGCTCAGTACAGGGAATCCGGGAAAAACTGTTTTTT.

The chain combines TRBV6-5 with TRBJ1-6; no firm D call. CDR1 is MNHEY, CDR2 SVGAGI, per germline. The CDR3 covers 15 residues. Trimming removed 0 bases at V and 3 bases at J, with 6 bases between. This chain's CDR3 is CASSYSNGYNSPLHF. CDR3 nucleotide sequence: TGTGCCAGCAGTTACTCTAATGGCTATAATTCACCCCTCCACTTT.

The chain recombines TRBV30 with TRBJ1-5, with a tentative D call TRBD1 (5 bases). Germline CDR1 GTSNPN, CDR2 SVGIG (reference sequence). The V end lost 3 bases, the J end lost 3 bases, and 9 bases lay between the germline ends. The CDR3 spans 13 residues. CDR3 sequence: CAWRRDLNQPQHF. In DNA, the CDR3 is TGTGCCTGGAGACGGGACCTCAATCAGCCCCAGCATTTT. The variable domain in full, completed from reference TRBV30 and TRBJ1-5, reads SQTIHQWPATLVQPVGSPLSLECTVEGTSNPNLYWYRQAAGRGLQLLFYSVGIGQISSEVPQNLSASRPQDRQFILSSKKLLLSDSGFYLCAWRRDLNQPQHFGDGTRLSIL.

The chain carries TRBV3-1 (or the pseudogene TRBV3-2) and TRBJ2-3; D is ambiguous. Between the trimmed V and J ends, which lost 4 bases and 6 bases, there was a span of 11 bases. The germline CDR1 and CDR2 sequences are LGHDT and YNNKEL (reference sequence). The CDR3 consists of 13 residues. The CDR3 region has the DNA TGTGCCAGCAGCCGGCGCGATCCGGATACGCAGTATTTT. The encoded protein is CASSRRDPDTQYF.

This clone came up a few times. This chain links TRBV11-3 with TRBJ2-1, with D possibly being TRBD1 (8 bases). Germline CDR1 and CDR2: SGHNT and YENEEA. Trimming removed 0 bases from V and 6 bases from J, with 21 bases in between. This CDR3 comprises 18 residues. DNA for the CDR3: TGTGCCAGCAGCTTAGATCAGGGAGGGACAGGTACCACCAATGAGCAGTTCTTC. It codes for CASSLDQGGTGTTNEQFF.

This clone showed up just a few times. The chain carries TRBV5-4 and TRBJ1-2; 8 bases fit TRBD1. V shed 4 bases, J shed 8 bases, and the junction held 10 bases outside the gene matches. Germline-derived CDR1 and CDR2 are SGHNT and YYREEE (reference sequence). The CDR3 runs 14 residues. CDR3 sequence reads: CASSPDQGALGYTF. CDR3 DNA: TGTGCCAGCAGCCCGGACCAGGGGGCTCTGGGCTACACCTTC.

V gene TRBV5-1 combines with J gene TRBJ1-2; weak D call: TRBD1 (5 bases). This CDR3 is built from 15 residues. V was cut by 0 bases and J by 4 bases, with 13 bases left in between. Germline-derived CDR1 and CDR2 are SGHRS and YFSETQ. The CDR3 spells CASSLGDSTGYGYTF. The CDR3, as DNA: TGCGCCAGCAGCTTGGGGGACTCGACGGGCTATGGCTACACCTTC.